The clone carrying this TCR beta chain has a count of ten or more. As yet, its antigen is unknown. This entry belongs to a study of identical twins. The CDR3 is made up of 15 amino acids. Germline V lookup: CDR1 MNHNS, CDR2 SASEGT. J lost 7 bases, V lost 6 bases, and 10 bases had no gene match. The authors used template switching to add a universal primer site and gave cDNA unique molecular identifiers. TCRdb ran MiXCR on the 5' RACE reads and lists one entry per CDR3 protein. Among around 530,000 distinct CDR3 sequences listed, about 16% were seen once. Study-wide results and caveats: Beta out-of-frame sequences showed weaker excess sharing between twins. Abundant beta clonotypes from cord blood had fewer insertions, unlike memory repertoires, which showed none.

The data also belong to a second study, concerning yellow fever vaccine responses in identical twins. That source adds: Each twin's T cell response to the vaccine was reported to look partly convergent and partly personalized.

Sequenced material: CD4+ T cells sorted from blood. This TCR came from a woman between 18 and 30 years old in good health. The V call is TRBV6-1, the J call TRBJ2-2; 8 nucleotides line up with TRBD1. This CDR3 is CASRAGGSVFGELFF. The CDR3 bases are TGTGCCAGCAGGGCAGGGGGCTCGGTCTTCGGGGAGCTGTTTTTT.